A single sample is the source of the 9 T cell receptor beta chains below, sequenced in a study of cytomegalovirus exposure and HLA in healthy donors. The PCR contained 60 Vbeta and 13 Jbeta primers. Method: immunoSEQ multiplex PCR; TCRdb's copy keeps in-frame clones and lacks some. Of about 130,000 clones listed, around 72% were seen once; the top ten hold approximately 1.7%. Sample: PBMCs. The origin of the receptors is a middle-aged woman in good health and CMV-seronegative.

This clone has more than one count but fewer than ten. In DNA form, the CDR3 reads TGTGCCAGCAGCTTGCGGGAGGGCACAGATACGCAGTATTTT. Protein product: CASSLREGTDTQYF. The chain carries TRBV2 and TRBJ2-3, with 8 bases fitting TRBD2. The V gene's germline CDR1 is SNHLY and CDR2 FYNNEI. The CDR3 spans 14 residues. V shed 6 bases, J shed 1 base, and the junction held 3 bases outside the gene matches.

This sequence joins TRBV27 and TRBJ2-1; tentatively, D is TRBD2 (6 bases). The CDR3 loop spans 13 amino acids. Per germline, CDR1 MNHEY and CDR2 SMNVEV (reference sequence). V lost 2 bases, J lost 9 bases, and 11 bases lay in between. DNA for the CDR3: TGTGCCAGCAGTTTAGGGGGGATCACTGAGCAGTTCTTC. Its translation is CASSLGGITEQFF.

The gene calls are TRBV2 and TRBJ2-7; TRBD2 is a possible D gene (5 bases). This CDR3 has 12 amino acids. The V end was cut by 6 bases, the J end by 7 bases, with 13 bases between. The V gene's germline CDR1 is SNHLY and CDR2 FYNNEI. CDR3 DNA: TGTGCCAGCAGCACGGACTCGTGGGAGCAGTACTTC. Its protein is CASSTDSWEQYF.

In its sample, this clone ranks as medium-sized. The CDR3, as DNA: TGTGCCAGCAGCTTTGGGACAGGGGGCATCTATGGCTACACCTTC. Residues: CASSFGTGGIYGYTF. The rearrangement links TRBV5-6 to TRBJ1-2, with 12 positions matching TRBD1. Germline-derived CDR1 and CDR2 are SGHDT and YYEEEE. This CDR3 comprises 15 residues. Trimming removed 2 bases from V and 4 bases from J; junction bases left unmatched: 3.

The J gene is TRBJ1-6, the V gene TRBV28, with D tentatively TRBD1 (5 bases). V was cut by 9 bases and J by 8 bases, with 11 bases left in between. Per the germline V gene, CDR1 is MDHEN and CDR2 is SYDVKM. This CDR3 region has 12 residues. In DNA, the CDR3 is TGTGCCAGTCGGGACTCCTATTCACCCCTCCACTTT. Protein: CASRDSYSPLHF.

This sequence joins TRBV9 and TRBJ2-3; D is uncertain. The germline V gene encodes CDR1 SGDLS and CDR2 YYNGEE. This CDR3 spans 15 amino acids. Trimming pared 0 bases from V and 0 bases from J, leaving 8 bases between. CDR3 loop: CASSVGAGSTDTQYF. The CDR3, as DNA: TGTGCCAGCAGCGTAGGAGCAGGAAGCACAGATACGCAGTATTTT.

The V call is TRBV11-2, the J call TRBJ2-1; 7 bases are a match to TRBD2. Germline V gene lookup returns CDR1 SGHAT and CDR2 FQNNGV. CDR3 length equals 11 residues. The J segment lost 13 bases and the V segment lost 6 bases, leaving 6 bases of the junction unmatched. CDR3 nucleotide sequence: TGTGCCAGCAGGACTGGGACTATACAGTTCTTC. This translates into CASRTGTIQFF.

The rearrangement uses TRBV4-2 and TRBJ2-1; D may be TRBD2 (7 bases). V lost 1 base and J 7 bases, leaving 14 bases between the germline ends. Germline CDR1 and CDR2: LGHNA and YNFKEQ. There are 15 residues in the CDR3. The CDR3 is CASSQAGGPPNEQFF. DNA for the CDR3: TGTGCCAGCAGCCAAGCGGGGGGCCCCCCGAATGAGCAGTTCTTC.

The J gene is TRBJ1-2, the V gene TRBV2, with TRBD1 matching 7 bases. The CDR3 runs to 16 residues. The V gene end was trimmed by 9 bases and the J gene end by 1 base; junction bases not matched to a gene: 14. CDR1 and CDR2 (germline): SNHLY, FYNNEI. The CDR3: CASEGPGQIFNYGYTF. The CDR3 DNA reads TGTGCCAGTGAGGGACCGGGACAGATTTTTAACTATGGCTACACCTTC. Together with reference TRBV2 and TRBJ1-2, the CDR3 gives the full variable domain: EPEVTQTPSHQVTQMGQEVILRCVPISNHLYFYWYRQILGQKVEFLVSFYNNEISEKSEIFDDQFSVERPDGSNFTLKIRSTKLEDSAMYFCASEGPGQIFNYGYTFGSGTRLTVV.